The clone carrying this TCR beta chain occurred many times. TCR beta CDR3 region amplification was performed from RNA transcripts. RT-PCR in the first round (using the HTBI primer set) targeted the TCR CDR3. Each CDR3 protein gets one entry after TCRdb re-called the multiplex PCR reads with MiXCR. The sample shows hundreds of thousands of distinct CDR3 sequences, roughly a quarter of them seen only once. This sample is part of a study of T cells in Graves' hyperthyroidism and ophthalmopathy. Whole-study context: Peripheral blood specimens were obtained at initial diagnosis, prior to any treatment.

V lost 3 bases and J lost 2, with 10 bases in between. This CDR3 is 14 amino acids long. The receptor was isolated from a young woman with Graves' ophthalmopathy. The sample taken for sequencing was blood. The rearrangement joins TRBV12-3 or TRBV12-4 to TRBJ1-2; D unclear. This CDR3 reads CASSFNQANYGYTF. CDR3 nucleotides: TGTGCCAGCAGTTTTAACCAAGCCAACTATGGCTACACCTTC.